The clone carrying this TCR beta chain was detected many times. The antigen remains unidentified. Trimming stripped 0 bases from V and 6 bases from J, with 9 bases between. Germline V lookup: CDR1 SGHRS, CDR2 YFSETQ. The CDR3 spans 13 residues. Purified naive CD4+ T cells were depleted of CD25+ Tregs. Constant-region reverse primers amplified full-length variable regions, followed by semi-nested Nested Universal Primer A PCR. TCRdb independently ran MiXCR on the 5' RACE reads; one entry per CDR3 protein. The sample shows some 62,000 distinct CDR3 sequences, just under 30% of them seen only once. Study-wide points: The larger cohort examined one V-J beta rearrangement, not whole repertoires.

Sequenced: tumor-infiltrating naive CD4+ T cells sorted from the breast tumor. The subset is: naive CD4+ T cells, CD4+CD45RA+CD25-. The clonotype comes from a female donor with breast cancer. The gene calls are TRBV5-1 and TRBJ1-1; possible D gene TRBD1, 5 bases. CDR3 in amino acids: CASSLESGAEAFF. CDR3 in DNA: TGCGCCAGCAGCTTGGAATCGGGGGCTGAAGCTTTCTTT.